This TCR beta chain was sequenced in a study of cytomegalovirus exposure and HLA in healthy donors. Study details: Early released data comprised about 90 million unique TCRs from HLA-typed donors. Whole-study results and caveats: Overall, some 160 TCR beta chains were annotated as cytomegalovirus-associated. As immune exposure information, only CMV serostatus was available. Per published accounts, TCR beta sequences correctly predicted the HLA-A and HLA-B alleles of most subjects.

Remarks on this clone: Its target is not known.

Per germline, CDR1 SGHAT and CDR2 FQNNGV. The V gene lost 1 base and the J gene lost 8 bases, with 11 bases spanning the gap. The CDR3 covers 13 residues. Vbeta (60) and Jbeta (13) primers were used in the PCR. Clones were sequenced by immunoSEQ multiplex PCR, and TCRdb holds only the in-frame ones, with some missing. The profile shows some 220,000 clones, 80% to 90% of them singletons. This receptor was identified in a woman aged 18 to 35 in good health and CMV-seronegative. Sample: PBMCs. The chain combines TRBV11-2 with TRBJ1-1; D is uncertain. CDR3: CASSLVVTAEAFF. The CDR3 DNA follows: TGTGCCAGCAGCTTAGTTGTAACAGCCGAAGCTTTCTTT.